These 20 T cell receptor beta chains came from one sample sequenced in a study of cytomegalovirus exposure and HLA in healthy donors. 13 Jbeta primers and 60 Vbeta primers were used for the PCR. Sequencing used immunoSEQ multiplex PCR; TCRdb keeps in-frame clones, though not all of them. The repertoire holds 57,000 or so clones, with about 80% as singletons. The sequenced material came from PBMCs. These receptors were obtained from a man in his fifties in good health and CMV-seropositive.

The chain uses TRBV27 and TRBJ2-1; the match to TRBD2 covers 13 bases. CDR1 and CDR2 (germline): MNHEY, SMNVEV (reference sequence). The CDR3 consists of 15 residues. V lost 3 bases to trimming and J lost 5 bases; unmatched junction nucleotides: 1. CDR3 amino acids: CASSFGTSGNNEQFF. For the CDR3, the DNA is TGTGCCAGCAGTTTCGGGACTAGCGGGAACAATGAGCAGTTCTTC.

The chain joins TRBV29-1 to TRBJ2-1, with 9 bases fitting TRBD2. Germline V gives CDR1 SQVTM, CDR2 ANQGSEA. There are 14 residues in the CDR3. V lost 5 bases to trimming and J lost 9 bases; unmatched junction nucleotides: 11. The DNA for the CDR3 is TGCAGCGTTTGGGAGCGGGGGGAAGCTATTGAGCAGTTCTTC. Translated: CSVWERGEAIEQFF.

This clone was recorded a few times. In nucleotides, the CDR3 is TGTGCCAGCAGAGGACAGGGGCGCACCGGGGAGCTGTTTTTT. Translation: CASRGQGRTGELFF. This sequence joins TRBV6-1 and TRBJ2-2; TRBD1 aligns across 9 bases. Looked up from germline, CDR1 is MNHNS and CDR2 is SASEGT. The CDR3 consists of 14 residues. The ends lost 6 bases at V and 4 bases at J; junction bases unmatched: 3.

This clone was detected once. V usage is TRBV28 and J usage is TRBJ2-7, with D tentatively TRBD2 (5 bases). The germline V gene has CDR1 MDHEN and CDR2 SYDVKM. The length of the CDR3 is 15 residues. V was pared by 5 bases and J by 7 bases, with 21 bases between. The DNA of the CDR3 is TGTGCCAGCAGTCCCACTAGTCCGGTTACTTTTGAGCAGTACTTC. This gives the protein CASSPTSPVTFEQYF.

Only a few counts were recorded for this clone. The sample has other DNA sequences that encode this CDR3 too. CDR3 bases: TGTGCCAGCACCCGGGACACATCAACTAATGAAAAACTGTTTTTT. This translates into CASTRDTSTNEKLFF. The chain is built from TRBV2 and TRBJ1-4, with D perhaps TRBD1 (6 bases). Trimming stripped 7 bases from V and 0 bases from J, with 12 bases between. This CDR3 comprises 15 residues. Germline CDR1 and CDR2: SNHLY and FYNNEI.

In this sample, this clone turned up once. This sequence joins TRBV6-5 and TRBJ1-2; D uncertain. Between the trimmed V and J ends, which lost 2 bases and 2 bases, there was a span of 6 bases. Looked up from germline, CDR1 is MNHEY and CDR2 is SVGAGI. The CDR3 consists of 13 residues. CDR3 DNA sequence: TGTGCCAGCAGTTACACAAAAAACTATGGCTACACCTTC. Residues: CASSYTKNYGYTF.

This chain links TRBV7-9 with TRBJ2-3; TRBD2 matches at 13 bases. CDR1 and CDR2 from the germline V gene are SEHNR and FQNEAQ (reference sequence). Germline trimming cut 1 base from V and 4 bases from J; bases unmatched to any gene: 2. The CDR3 is 16 residues long. The CDR3 sequence: CASSLGLAGGADTQYF. The CDR3 coding sequence is TGTGCCAGCAGCTTAGGACTAGCGGGGGGCGCAGATACGCAGTATTTT.

The chain couples TRBV6-1 to TRBJ1-6; D uncertain. The CDR3 runs to 13 residues. V lost 7 bases and J lost 3, with 7 bases in between. Germline loops: CDR1 MNHNS, CDR2 SASEGT. CDR3 coding DNA: TGTGCCAGCAACAGTGTCTATAATTCACCCCTCCACTTT. Translation: CASNSVYNSPLHF.

V gene TRBV19 combines with J gene TRBJ2-6; D gene uncertain. CDR3 size: 15 residues. Deletions cut 3 bases from V and 0 bases from J, with 6 bases between. In germline, CDR1 is LNHDA, CDR2 SQIVND (reference sequence). CDR3 coding DNA: TGTGCCAGTAGTATCGAGATCTCTGGGGCCAACGTCCTGACTTTC. Amino acid sequence: CASSIEISGANVLTF. The variable domain in full, completed from reference TRBV19 and TRBJ2-6, reads DGGITQSPKYLFRKEGQNVTLSCEQNLNHDAMYWYRQDPGQGLRLIYYSQIVNDFQKGDIAEGYSVSREKKESFPLTVTSAQKNPTAFYLCASSIEISGANVLTFGAGSRLTVL.

V and J are TRBV4-2 and TRBJ2-1; perhaps TRBD2 as D (6 bases). Deletions cut 0 bases from V and 3 bases from J, with 12 bases between. This CDR3 spans 16 amino acids. Per germline, CDR1 LGHNA and CDR2 YNFKEQ. The CDR3 region has the DNA TGTGCCAGCAGCCAAGACGTTGGCGGGAACTACAATGAGCAGTTCTTC. Its translation: CASSQDVGGNYNEQFF.

The chain is built from TRBV9 and TRBJ2-3; 9 nucleotides agree with TRBD2. With V trimmed by 5 bases and J by 0 bases, 4 bases remained unmatched. Germline V CDR1 and CDR2: SGDLS, YYNGEE. The CDR3 has 15 residues. CDR3 sequence (DNA): TGTGCCAGCAGTACTAGCGGGTCTAGCACAGATACGCAGTATTTT. Amino acids: CASSTSGSSTDTQYF.

The table lists this clone with a few counts. This is likely a read error, given that the CDR3 carries no conserved phenylalanine or tryptophan at its end. The chain couples TRBV7-9 to TRBJ1-5; a possible D gene is TRBD1 (5 bases). The CDR3 is 12 residues long. From germline, CDR1 is SEHNR and CDR2 FQNEAQ (reference sequence). V dropped 8 bases and J dropped 4 bases, with 9 bases sitting between them. CDR3 sequence (DNA): TGTGCCAGCCGCTCAGGGAATCAGCCCCAGCATTTG. This encodes CASRSGNQPQHL.

V usage is TRBV9 and J usage is TRBJ1-3; D gene unclear. CDR3 length equals 17 residues. CDR1 is SGDLS, CDR2 YYNGEE, per germline. V lost 4 bases, J lost 4 bases, and 21 bases lay in between. CDR3 amino acids: CASSPQGRPLTGNTIYF. In DNA form, the CDR3 reads TGTGCCAGCAGCCCCCAAGGCAGGCCTTTAACGGGAAACACCATATATTTT.

This sequence joins TRBV7-8 and TRBJ2-5, with D tentatively TRBD1 (5 bases). Trimming took off 2 bases at V and 4 bases at J, with 17 bases between the two ends. Germline V lookup: CDR1 SGHVS, CDR2 FQNEAQ. The CDR3 totals 16 residues. The CDR3 DNA reads as TGTGCCAGCAGCTTATCGGGCAGGGAAAGAGTAGAGACCCAGTACTTC. Protein product: CASSLSGRERVETQYF.

This chain connects TRBV28 to TRBJ2-3, with TRBD1 as a possible D gene (5 bases). The length of the CDR3 is 12 residues. Germline-derived CDR1 and CDR2 are MDHEN and SYDVKM. Trimming left V 10 bases short and J 0 bases short, with 8 bases between. The CDR3 coding sequence is TGTGCCACACAGGAGAGCACAGATACGCAGTATTTT. Protein sequence: CATQESTDTQYF.

For this clone: Germline and junction disagree at one end, which may indicate a read error. V is TRBV25-1 and J is TRBJ2-1; no reliable D call. CDR1 and CDR2 (germline): MGHDK, SYGVNS. CDR3 length: 11 residues. CDR3: CASSEAGYHLF. CDR3 sequence (DNA): TGTGCCAGCAGTGAAGCAGGATATCATCTCTTC.

V usage is TRBV27 and J usage is TRBJ2-3, with D maybe TRBD2 (9 bases). V was pared by 0 bases and J by 3 bases, with 22 bases between. The CDR3 length is 19 residues. Germline V gives CDR1 MNHEY, CDR2 SMNVEV (reference sequence). The CDR3 bases are TGTGCCAGCAGTTTATCACTAACAGGGGGGACTAGCATAACAGATACGCAGTATTTT. Encoded protein: CASSLSLTGGTSITDTQYF.

V usage is TRBV12-5 and J usage is TRBJ1-3; D remains unclear. Trimming shortened V by 6 bases and J by 2 bases, and 8 bases separated the two germline ends. The CDR3 sequence is 13 residues long. The germline CDR1 and CDR2 sequences are LGHNT and FRNRAP. CDR3 in DNA: TGTGCTAGTGGCTTACTTCCTGGAAACACCATATATTTT. It encodes CASGLLPGNTIYF.

This sequence joins TRBV27 and TRBJ2-7; perhaps TRBD1 as D (6 bases). CDR3 length: 13 residues. The V end was cut by 6 bases, the J end by 3 bases, with 12 bases between. CDR1 and CDR2 from the germline V gene are MNHEY and SMNVEV (reference sequence). The CDR3 region is CASSPRDIYEQYF. The CDR3, as DNA: TGTGCCAGCAGCCCAAGGGACATCTACGAGCAGTACTTC.

The chain uses TRBV4-2 and TRBJ2-2, with a weak D call TRBD1 (6 bases). Germline V CDR1 and CDR2: LGHNA, YNFKEQ. There are 15 residues in the CDR3. Deletions cut 5 bases from V and 3 bases from J, with 13 bases between. The CDR3 DNA is TGTGCCAGCAGCAGACGAACAGGGTACACCGGGGAGCTGTTTTTT. It codes for CASSRRTGYTGELFF.